What follows are 18 T cell receptor beta chains derived from one specimen sequenced in a study of low-dose radiotherapy and immunotherapy resistance in tumors. Time point indicated: after trial treatment. Treatment of the sample: LDRT plus nivolumab, ipilimumab, low-dose cyclophosphamide and aspirin (RACIN trial). TRAV- and TRBV-specific primers, spanning alpha and beta chains, primed first-strand cDNA. With a constant-region primer and a V-primer adapter, TCRs were subjected to approximately 20 PCR cycles of amplification. Each CDR3 protein is one row after TCRdb ran MiXCR on the reads. In the table there are about 91,000 distinct CDR3 sequences, more than 20% of which are singletons. Specimen: PBMCs, collected after low-dose radiotherapy plus immunotherapy. The source of these receptors is a female donor with ovarian cancer.

The DNA of the CDR3 is TGTGCCAGCAGCCCACGGACAGTGCGGTATGAAAAACTGTTTTTT. This sequence encodes CASSPRTVRYEKLFF. This chain connects TRBV7-2 to TRBJ1-4; TRBD1 is a possible D gene (6 bases). Germline values: CDR1 SGHTA, CDR2 FQGNSA. The CDR3 extends over 15 amino acids. Trimming took 5 bases from V and 6 from J, leaving 16 bases between them.

This clonotype has a handful of counts. The chain links TRBV27 to TRBJ2-7, with TRBD1 matching over 12 bases. The CDR3 has 15 residues. Per the germline V gene, CDR1 is MNHEY and CDR2 is SMNVEV (reference sequence). Trimming removed 3 bases from V and 7 bases from J; junction bases left unmatched: 7. CDR3 sequence reads: CASSFRGQGAWEQYF. The CDR3, as DNA: TGTGCCAGCAGTTTTCGGGGACAGGGGGCATGGGAGCAGTACTTC.

This clonotype came up many times. V is TRBV29-1 and J is TRBJ2-5; D may be TRBD1 or TRBD2 (6 bases each). This CDR3 spans 13 amino acids. Trimming stripped 4 bases from V and 5 bases from J, with 14 bases between. Germline V gene data show CDR1 as SQVTM and CDR2 as ANQGSEA. The CDR3 is CSVVGGSFETQYF. DNA for the CDR3: TGCAGCGTTGTCGGGGGCTCCTTTGAGACCCAGTACTTC.

The rearrangement links TRBV20-1 to TRBJ2-1; no firm D call. V dropped 4 bases and J dropped 6 bases, with 10 bases sitting between them. This CDR3 spans 12 amino acids. Per the germline V gene, CDR1 is DFQATT and CDR2 is SNEGSKA (reference sequence). This CDR3 reads CSAKSVTNEQFF. CDR3 nucleotides: TGCAGTGCTAAGTCCGTGACCAATGAGCAGTTCTTC.

This clonotype was picked up many times. This CDR3 reads CSVEGSPTRRTDTQYF. Written as DNA, the CDR3 is TGCAGCGTTGAAGGGTCCCCAACTCGGAGGACAGATACGCAGTATTTT. This sequence joins TRBV29-1 and TRBJ2-3; D is possibly TRBD2 (5 bases). CDR1 is SQVTM and CDR2 is ANQGSEA in the germline V gene. Trimming removed 1 base at V and 3 bases at J, with 17 bases between. CDR3 length: 16 amino acids.

This clonotype was seen ten or more times. J is TRBJ2-5 and V is TRBV7-9; possibly TRBD2 for D (6 bases). Trimming took off 1 base at V and 5 bases at J, with 23 bases between the two ends. Germline V lookup: CDR1 SEHNR, CDR2 FQNEAQ (reference sequence). The CDR3 covers 18 residues. The CDR3 region has the DNA TGTGCCAGCAGCTTAGGAACCGGGAGCCATCGGTTCAAGGAGACCCAGTACTTC. Protein product: CASSLGTGSHRFKETQYF.

CDR3 coding DNA: TGTGCCAGCAGCCCCGGACAGTTCTACGAGCAGTACTTC. It codes for CASSPGQFYEQYF. This chain joins TRBV6-2 or TRBV6-3 and TRBJ2-7; D is possibly TRBD1 (6 bases). V was cut by 6 bases and J by 3 bases, with 12 bases left in between. The germline V gene encodes CDR1 MNHEY and CDR2 SVGEGT. The CDR3 totals 13 residues.

This clonotype was detected ten times or more. This chain joins TRBV15 and TRBJ2-7; D ambiguous. CDR3 length equals 15 residues. V was clipped by 0 bases and J by 2 bases, with 11 bases between them. Looked up from germline, CDR1 is LNHNV and CDR2 is YYDKDF (reference sequence). The CDR3 DNA reads as TGTGCCACCAGCAGAGACCTTGGGTTCACCTACGAGCAGTACTTC. Encoded protein: CATSRDLGFTYEQYF.

This clonotype was observed at least ten times. The CDR3 protein is CASSPRGRGSYNEQFF. The CDR3 DNA follows: TGTGCCAGCAGTCCCCGGGGACGAGGCTCCTACAATGAGCAGTTCTTC. V usage is TRBV12-3 or TRBV12-4 and J usage is TRBJ2-1; D is tentatively TRBD1 or TRBD2 (5 bases each). The CDR3 spans 16 residues. Deletions cut 5 bases from V and 0 bases from J, with 14 bases between.

The table lists this clonotype with a few counts. The chain is built from TRBV6-5 and TRBJ1-6, with D perhaps TRBD1 (6 bases). V dropped 0 bases and J dropped 7 bases, with 10 bases sitting between them. The CDR3 length is 15 residues. Per the germline V gene, CDR1 is MNHEY and CDR2 is SVGAGI. The CDR3 sequence is CASSYSGTLNSPLHF. In DNA form, the CDR3 reads TGTGCCAGCAGTTACTCCGGGACACTAAATTCACCCCTCCACTTT.

The chain uses TRBV7-3 and TRBJ1-3; D is possibly TRBD1 (5 bases). The CDR3 runs to 13 residues. Germline V gene lookup returns CDR1 SGHTA and CDR2 FQGTGA. Trimming pared 10 bases from V and 0 bases from J, leaving 10 bases between. The CDR3 region has the DNA TGTGCCAACAGGCCCTGCTCTGGAAACACCATATATTTT. This gives the protein CANRPCSGNTIYF. Full variable domain (missing parts from reference TRBV7-3 and TRBJ1-3): GAGVSQTPSNKVTEKGKYVELRCDPISGHTALYWYRQSLGQGPEFLIYFQGTGAADDSGLPNDRFFAVRPEGSVSTLKIQRTERGDSAVYLCANRPCSGNTIYFGEGSWLTVV.

The sample holds many counts of this clonotype. V and J are TRBV21-1 and TRBJ2-1; no DNA check was done on the table's D call, TRBD1. TRBV21-1 is tagged as a pseudogene. This CDR3 has 15 residues. In nucleotides, the CDR3 is TGTGCCAGCAGCCCGCGGGACATTCCCAGGCGTGAGCAGTTCTTC. Protein product: CASSPRDIPRREQFF.

This clonotype was seen at least ten times. The chain employs TRBV19 and TRBJ1-1; 8 nucleotides match TRBD1. CDR3 length equals 16 residues. Germline V gene data show CDR1 as LNHDA and CDR2 as SQIVND (reference sequence). V was clipped by 5 bases and J by 0 bases; unmatched bases: 8. CDR3 coding DNA: TGTGCCAGTAGTCCACTTGGACAGGGATTGAACACTGAAGCTTTCTTT. Protein product: CASSPLGQGLNTEAFF.

This clonotype was picked up many times. The CDR3: CASSFPQGGGETQYF. In nucleotides, the CDR3 is TGTGCCAGCAGTTTTCCCCAGGGTGGCGGGGAGACCCAGTACTTC. This sequence joins TRBV28 and TRBJ2-5; D tentatively fits TRBD1 or TRBD2 (5 bases each). CDR1 is MDHEN and CDR2 is SYDVKM in the germline V gene. Deletions cut 3 bases from V and 5 bases from J, with 16 bases between. The CDR3 is 15 amino acids.

In its sample, this clonotype was seen a few times. The gene calls are TRBV29-1 and TRBJ2-5, with 11 bases fitting TRBD1. V gave up 6 bases and J gave up 4 bases; unmatched junction bases: 4. Germline assignment: CDR1 SQVTM and CDR2 ANQGSEA. CDR3 size: 13 residues. CDR3 loop: CSVGQGATETQYF. The CDR3 nucleotides read TGCAGCGTCGGACAGGGGGCCACAGAGACCCAGTACTTC.

The chain links TRBV20-1 to TRBJ2-1; D not certain. Trimming removed 0 bases from V and 7 bases from J, with 16 bases in between. The CDR3 loop spans 15 amino acids. The germline V gene has CDR1 DFQATT and CDR2 SNEGSKA (reference sequence). The CDR3 DNA reads as TGCAGTGCTAGAGATCCGGGCGGTCGTGGGAATGAGCAGTTCTTC. This codes for CSARDPGGRGNEQFF.

At least ten counts were recorded for this clonotype. The chain recombines TRBV4-2 with TRBJ2-7, with D hard to call. Germline V gene lookup returns CDR1 LGHNA and CDR2 YNFKEQ. The CDR3 consists of 14 residues. Deletions cut 3 bases from V and 1 base from J, with 10 bases between. The chain's CDR3 is CASSQERGSYEQYF. In DNA, the CDR3 is TGTGCCAGCAGCCAGGAGCGAGGTTCCTACGAGCAGTACTTC.

This clonotype was found many times. The chain couples TRBV10-2 to TRBJ2-5; D not certain. Germline CDR1 WSHSY, CDR2 SAAADI. The germline V and J ends were trimmed by 6 bases and 4 bases, with 9 bases remaining between them. This CDR3 has 12 residues. The CDR3 is CASSPRAETQYF. The DNA for the CDR3 is TGCGCCAGCAGCCCCCGGGCAGAGACCCAGTACTTC.